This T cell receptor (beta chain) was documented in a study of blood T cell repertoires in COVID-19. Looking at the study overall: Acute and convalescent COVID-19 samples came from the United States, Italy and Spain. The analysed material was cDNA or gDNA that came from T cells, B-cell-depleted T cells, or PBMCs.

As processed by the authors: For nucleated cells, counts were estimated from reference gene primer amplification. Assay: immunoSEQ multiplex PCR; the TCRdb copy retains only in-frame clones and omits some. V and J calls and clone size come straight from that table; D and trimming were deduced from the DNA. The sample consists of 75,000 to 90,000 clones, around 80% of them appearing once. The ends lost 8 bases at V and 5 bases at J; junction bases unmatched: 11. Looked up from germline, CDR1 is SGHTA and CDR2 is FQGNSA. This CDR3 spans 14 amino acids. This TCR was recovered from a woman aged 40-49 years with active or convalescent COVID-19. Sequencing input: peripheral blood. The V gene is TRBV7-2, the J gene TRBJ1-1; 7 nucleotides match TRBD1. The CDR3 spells CASLMTGYATEAFF. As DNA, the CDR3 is TGTGCCAGCCTCATGACAGGGTACGCTACTGAAGCTTTCTTT.